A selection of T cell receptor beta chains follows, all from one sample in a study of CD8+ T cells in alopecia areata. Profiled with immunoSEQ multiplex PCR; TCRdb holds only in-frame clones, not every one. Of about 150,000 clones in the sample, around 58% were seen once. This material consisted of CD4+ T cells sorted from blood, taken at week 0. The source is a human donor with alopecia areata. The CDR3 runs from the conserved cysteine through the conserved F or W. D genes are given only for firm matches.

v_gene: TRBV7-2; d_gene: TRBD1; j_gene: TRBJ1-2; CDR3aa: CASSQGQGPGYTF; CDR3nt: TGTGCCAGCAGCCAAGGACAGGGGCCGGGCTACACCTTC
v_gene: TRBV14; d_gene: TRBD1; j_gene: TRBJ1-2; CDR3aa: CASSPQGYGYTF; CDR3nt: TGTGCCAGCAGCCCACAGGGGTATGGCTACACCTTC
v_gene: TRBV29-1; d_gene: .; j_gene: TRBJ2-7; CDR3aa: CSVVLQAEQYF; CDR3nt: TGCAGCGTCGTCCTACAGGCCGAGCAGTACTTC
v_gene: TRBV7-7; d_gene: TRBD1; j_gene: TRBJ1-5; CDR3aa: CASSFRGGGGSNQPQHF; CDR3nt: TGTGCTAGCAGCTTTAGAGGGGGCGGGGGGAGCAATCAGCCCCAGCATTTT
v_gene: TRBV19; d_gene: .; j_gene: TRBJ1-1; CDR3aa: CASSIGGRHAFF; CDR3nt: TGTGCCAGTAGTATCGGGGGGCGGCACGCTTTCTTT
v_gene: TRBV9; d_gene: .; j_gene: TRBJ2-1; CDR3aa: CASSVAGSYNEQFF; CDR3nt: TGTGCCAGCAGCGTAGCGGGCTCCTACAATGAGCAGTTCTTC
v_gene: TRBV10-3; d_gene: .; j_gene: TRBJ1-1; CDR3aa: CAINPTEGVAEAFF; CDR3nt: TGTGCCATCAATCCGACAGAGGGGGTGGCTGAAGCTTTCTTT
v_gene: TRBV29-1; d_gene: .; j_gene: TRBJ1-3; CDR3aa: CSVSPGSGNTIYF; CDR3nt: TGCAGCGTTTCCCCGGGGTCCGGAAACACCATATATTTT
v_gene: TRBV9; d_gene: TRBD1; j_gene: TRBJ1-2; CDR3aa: CASSVGQGSYGYTF; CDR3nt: TGTGCCAGCAGCGTAGGACAGGGGAGCTATGGCTACACCTTC
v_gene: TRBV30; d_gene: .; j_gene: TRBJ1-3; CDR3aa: CAWSVSSGNTIYF; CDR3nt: TGTGCCTGGAGTGTAAGCTCTGGAAACACCATATATTTT
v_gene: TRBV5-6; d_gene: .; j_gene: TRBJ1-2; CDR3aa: CASSLGLTNYGYTF; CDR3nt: TGTGCCAGCAGCTTGGGACTTACTAACTATGGCTACACCTTC
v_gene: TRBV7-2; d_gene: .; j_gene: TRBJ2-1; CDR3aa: CASQLQGLSAYEQFF; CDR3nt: TGTGCCAGCCAACTACAGGGTTTGTCGGCGTATGAGCAGTTCTTC